This TCR beta chain was identified during a study of T cell responses to AZD1222 COVID-19 vaccine. V shed 1 base and J shed 6 bases, with 10 bases lying between them. CDR1 and CDR2 (germline): MNHNS, SASEGT. The CDR3 spans 15 residues. Method: immunoSEQ multiplex PCR; TCRdb's copy keeps in-frame clones and lacks some. The sample shows approximately 82,000 clones, roughly 92% of them seen only once. The clonotype originates from an adult who received the AZD1222 COVID-19 vaccine. The chain carries TRBV6-1 and TRBJ1-6; D is possibly TRBD1 (5 bases). Sequencing was performed on peripheral blood, taken 28 days after the second AZD1222 dose. The CDR3 DNA follows: TGTGCCAGCAGTGAAGGGGGCTCCGGTAATTCACCCCTCCACTTT. Protein: CASSEGGSGNSPLHF.